This entry is about one TCR beta chain. This clone was picked up one time. Its antigen is still unknown. No base quality values were provided; no much bigger clone lies one nucleotide off. Library preparation used the immunoSEQ multiplex PCR assay. Sourced from immuneACCESS, this table was stored by TCRdb with only in-frame sequences that have V and J called. A share of the clones is absent; for the studies checked, an unresolved V gene accounts for under half, and the remainder has no known explanation. Recorded for this sample are tens of thousands of clones; approximately 86% of them occurred a single time. Jointly, the top ten make up 4.6% of the sample. Repertoires were sampled repeatedly over the course of chemoradiotherapy so that clonal expansion in the tumor microenvironment could be followed. These data originate in a study of chemoradiotherapy in HPV16-positive cancers (dated by TCRdb to 2022 to 2024). Context from the whole study: Candidate HPV-specific T-cell clones and common TCR motifs were defined through functional T-cell assays on cells from a couple of HPV16-positive patients. The candidate HPV-specific TCRs and motifs were then tracked in TCR repertoires from about 90 patients with HPV-related cancers. The study asked whether T-cell immunity to the HPV oncoproteins E6 and E7 changes during chemoradiotherapy and whether this immunity affects survival. The investigation overall reported the following: The survival association was reported for HPV16-positive patients, and the functional definition of HPV-specific T cells was derived from only two HPV16-positive patients. Expansion of candidate HPV-specific clones and E7-related TCR motifs was observed in the tumor microenvironment during treatment, whereas no such expansion was observed for non-HPV-specific T cells. In HPV16-positive patients, expansion of HPV-responsive T cells during chemoradiotherapy was found to be associated with improved recurrence-free survival.

V trim: 6 bases; J trim: 3 bases; unmatched bases: 8. CDR3 length: 14 amino acids, cysteine to phenylalanine. Here the CDR3 DNA is all that survives: 42 bases in frame from base 1. The germline V gene provides CDR1 SGHTA and CDR2 FQGTGA. The V and J segments used are TRBV7-3 and TRBJ2-7, with TRBD1 matching 7 junction bases. Material: blood, obtained from a patient who underwent chemoradiotherapy. The receptor's source is a human donor with HPV-associated anogenital cancer. Here the CDR3 is given as CASSPGQPFYEQYF. The sequence in DNA is TGTGCCAGCAGTCCGGGACAGCCCTTCTACGAGCAGTACTTC.